The 6 T cell receptor beta chains listed next were all sequenced from one sample in a study of spatial heterogeneity in lung cancer. Documented time point: sample taken at primary tumor resection. Sequencing of whole RNA from tumor, nontumor lung or frozen PBMC involved no sorting. TCRdb fed the 5' RACE reads into MiXCR, producing one record per CDR3 protein. The profile shows more than 8,000 distinct CDR3 sequences, 7.8% of them singletons. The starting material was PBMCs, obtained at surgery. These receptors originate from a female donor with early-stage non-small cell lung cancer.

By share of the sample, this clonotype is medium-sized. The V call is TRBV29-1, the J call TRBJ2-1; unclear D gene. The germline V gene has CDR1 SQVTM and CDR2 ANQGSEA. Trimming took off 1 base at V and 2 bases at J, with 9 bases between the two ends. The CDR3 runs to 14 residues. The CDR3 DNA sequence: TGCAGCGTTGAAGTTTTGACCACCTACAATGAGCAGTTCTTC. It codes for CSVEVLTTYNEQFF.

This clonotype was observed many times. The chain joins TRBV9 to TRBJ2-3; possible D gene TRBD2, 7 bases. The CDR3 length is 15 residues. The germline gives CDR1 SGDLS, CDR2 YYNGEE. The V and J ends lost 1 base and 5 bases respectively, with 14 bases between them. CDR3 nucleotides: TGTGCCAGCAGCGTAACGTCGGGGGGCCTAGATACGCAGTATTTT. Protein sequence: CASSVTSGGLDTQYF.

This clonotype turned up a few times. The chain couples TRBV25-1 to TRBJ2-3; D not resolved. The V gene lost 1 base and the J gene lost 1 base, with 6 bases spanning the gap. This CDR3 is 14 amino acids long. Germline-derived CDR1 and CDR2 are MGHDK and SYGVNS. The DNA for the CDR3 is TGTGCCAGCAGTGAATCCCCCCGCACAGATACGCAGTATTTT. Protein: CASSESPRTDTQYF.

This clonotype was seen repeatedly, ten times or more. The chain joins TRBV6-1 to TRBJ2-1; D is unclear. Deletions cut 5 bases from V and 4 bases from J, with 6 bases between. This CDR3 has 12 amino acids. Germline V gene sequence: CDR1 MNHNS, CDR2 SASEGT. The CDR3 DNA reads as TGTGCCAGCAGTCCTACTTACAATGAGCAGTTCTTC. Translated, it gives CASSPTYNEQFF.

This clonotype has a count of ten or more. The V and J genes are TRBV5-1 and TRBJ1-5; D remains unclear. The germline V gene encodes CDR1 SGHRS and CDR2 YFSETQ. The CDR3 consists of 16 residues. V shed 4 bases and J shed 1 base, with 15 bases lying between them. The CDR3 coding sequence is TGCGCCAGCAGCCCCGGCCTCTCGGAGAGCAATCAGCCCCAGCATTTT. It encodes CASSPGLSESNQPQHF.

This clonotype is categorized as medium-sized. This chain uses TRBV5-4 with TRBJ2-3; D gene unclear. Germline CDR1 and CDR2: SGHNT and YYREEE (reference sequence). V lost 2 bases, J lost 4 bases, and 5 bases lay in between. The CDR3 contains 12 residues. The DNA for the CDR3 is TGTGCCAGCAGCTTAAACTCAGATACGCAGTATTTT. Protein sequence: CASSLNSDTQYF.